This TCR beta chain was documented in a study of post-analysis software for immune sequencing data. About the research overall: Recorded subtypes: relapsing-remitting, secondary progressive, progressive-relapsing; some patients unannotated.

Whole-study findings and limits: Compared with controls, patients showed significantly lower normalized Chao1 diversity. Comparison of patients with controls showed 4 to 6 TRBV segments more frequent in patients, TRBV5-6, TRBV5-1 and TRBV20-1 among them. Same-batch preparations were strongly co-clustered by F measure.

V lost 2 bases and J 5 bases, leaving 9 bases between the germline ends. CDR1 is LGHDT, CDR2 YNNKEL, per germline (reference sequence). The CDR3 consists of 13 residues. Comment on this clonotype: Its target is unknown.

Libraries were made from TCR beta cDNA, and they carried unique molecular identifiers. Each CDR3 protein is one row after TCRdb ran MiXCR on the PCR reads. Found here are approximately 770,000 distinct CDR3 sequences, 46% of them singletons; the top ten hold 4% to 5%. The receptor's source is a girl aged 5 to 17 with multiple sclerosis. V gene TRBV3-1 combines with J gene TRBJ1-2; no reliable D call. The sample comprised blood. The CDR3 region has the DNA TGTGCCAGCAGCCAACTCGGTAATTATGGCTACACCTTC. Translation gives CASSQLGNYGYTF. Together with reference TRBV3-1 and TRBJ1-2, the CDR3 gives the full variable domain: DTAVSQTPKYLVTQMGNDKSIKCEQNLGHDTMYWYKQDSKKFLKIMFSYNNKELIINETVPNRFSPKSPDKAHLNLHINSLELGDSAVYFCASSQLGNYGYTFGSGTRLTVV.